This passage covers 25 T cell receptor beta chains from one sample sequenced in a study of cytomegalovirus exposure and HLA in healthy donors. Primers included in the PCR were 60 Vbeta and 13 Jbeta primers. Sequencing used immunoSEQ multiplex PCR; TCRdb keeps in-frame clones, though not all of them. The sample lists 150,000 to 160,000 clones, about 76% seen once, with about 8.3% in the top ten. Sample: PBMCs. The receptor source for this set is a man aged 30-40 years in good health and CMV-seropositive.

This chain connects TRBV7-8 to TRBJ1-1; D may be TRBD1 (6 bases). Germline-derived CDR1 and CDR2 are SGHVS and FQNEAQ. The CDR3 has 16 residues. The V end lost 1 base, the J end lost 0 bases, and 12 bases lay between the germline ends. The CDR3 DNA sequence: TGTGCCAGCAGCTTAGGGGGAGGGGGGGTGAACACTGAAGCTTTCTTT. It encodes CASSLGGGGVNTEAFF.

This clone was counted between two and nine times. The chain is built from TRBV6-1 and TRBJ2-7; 12 nucleotides match TRBD2. Germline CDR1 MNHNS, CDR2 SASEGT. Unmatched junction bases numbered 4, after V lost 4 bases and J lost 0 bases. The CDR3 has 16 residues. DNA for the CDR3: TGTGCCAGCAGTGCCAGGACTAGCGGGAACTCCTACGAGCAGTACTTC. It codes for CASSARTSGNSYEQYF.

The V call is TRBV7-9, the J call TRBJ1-2, with D perhaps matching TRBD1 (6 bases). The germline V and J ends were trimmed by 5 bases and 6 bases, with 10 bases remaining between them. Germline V gene sequence: CDR1 SEHNR, CDR2 FQNEAQ (reference sequence). The CDR3 runs to 12 residues. CDR3 in DNA: TGTGCCAGCAGCCCTTCAGGGGATGGCTACACCTTC. Protein product: CASSPSGDGYTF.

The rearrangement uses TRBV6-1 and TRBJ2-1; tentative D call: TRBD2 (6 bases). CDR1 is MNHNS, CDR2 SASEGT, per germline. Trimming shortened V by 7 bases and J by 2 bases, and 12 bases separated the two germline ends. This CDR3 is built from 14 residues. CDR3 sequence (DNA): TGTGCCAGCACGGGCGGGACCACCTACAATGAGCAGTTCTTC. Its protein is CASTGGTTYNEQFF.

CDR3 DNA: TGTGCCAGCAGTGAGAGACAGGGGTACGGTGAGCAGTTCTTC. Encoded protein: CASSERQGYGEQFF. The chain employs TRBV6-4 and TRBJ2-1, with TRBD1 matching 8 bases. Looked up from germline, CDR1 is MRHNA and CDR2 is SNTAGT. The CDR3 has 14 residues. V was pared by 3 bases and J by 9 bases, with 7 bases of the junction left unmatched.

A single count supports this clone. CDR3 protein: CASSYGQGLTPLHF. In nucleotides, the CDR3 is TGTGCCAGCAGTTACGGCCAGGGTTTGACACCCCTCCACTTT. The chain has TRBV6-5 and TRBJ1-6; perhaps TRBD1 as D (5 bases). The CDR3 has 14 residues. Germline assignment: CDR1 MNHEY and CDR2 SVGAGI. The ends were cut back, 2 bases at V and 11 bases at J, with 13 bases in the middle.

In DNA form, the CDR3 reads TGCGCCAGCAGACCCGGGACAGGATCCACTAACTATGGCTACACCTTC. Translation gives CASRPGTGSTNYGYTF. The chain recombines TRBV5-1 with TRBJ1-2, with 8 positions matching TRBD1. Trimming took 5 bases from V and 0 from J; bases not matched to a gene: 9. Germline V gives CDR1 SGHRS, CDR2 YFSETQ. The CDR3 contains 16 residues. The variable domain in full, completed from reference TRBV5-1 and TRBJ1-2, reads KAGVTQTPRYLIKTRGQQVTLSCSPISGHRSVSWYQQTPGQGLQFLFEYFSETQRNKGNFPGRFSGRQFSNSRSEMNVSTLELGDSALYLCASRPGTGSTNYGYTFGSGTRLTVV.

The chain links TRBV28 to TRBJ2-3, with TRBD2 matching 10 bases. There are 15 residues in the CDR3. The germline gives CDR1 MDHEN, CDR2 SYDVKM. After removal of 3 bases from V and 3 bases from J, the junction contained 3 bases not matched to a gene. CDR3 DNA sequence: TGTGCCAGCAGTTTCAGCGGGAGGGGGACAGATACGCAGTATTTT. Protein sequence: CASSFSGRGTDTQYF.

CDR3 sequence: CASRHLETQYF. The CDR3 coding sequence is TGTGCCAGCAGGCACTTGGAGACCCAGTACTTC. J is TRBJ2-5 and V is TRBV25-1, with D hard to call. V was cut by 6 bases and J by 5 bases, with 7 bases left in between. This CDR3 contains 11 residues. Per germline, CDR1 MGHDK and CDR2 SYGVNS.

This chain links TRBV7-2 with TRBJ2-3; TRBD1 matches at 7 bases. V trimming: 1 base; J trimming: 5 bases; junction bases outside the gene matches: 12. Per germline, CDR1 SGHTA and CDR2 FQGNSA. The CDR3 runs to 17 residues. The CDR3 DNA sequence: TGTGCCAGCAGCTTAGTAGGGGGCGCTTTGATGGGAGATACGCAGTATTTT. It is translated as CASSLVGGALMGDTQYF.

The chain has TRBV12-5 and TRBJ2-7; D not certain. Germline loops: CDR1 LGHNT, CDR2 FRNRAP. The CDR3 has 18 amino acids. V lost 0 bases and J 3 bases, leaving 21 bases between the germline ends. The CDR3 DNA reads TGTGCTAGTGGTTTGGTACGGGTACCGGCAAGCGCGTACTACGAGCAGTACTTC. Amino acid sequence: CASGLVRVPASAYYEQYF.

The genes are TRBV18 and TRBJ1-5; a weak D match, TRBD1 (6 bases). The V and J ends lost 2 bases and 4 bases respectively, with 6 bases between them. Germline V gene data show CDR1 as KGHSH and CDR2 as LQKENI. The CDR3 contains 13 residues. This chain's CDR3 is CASSPDRNQPQHF. In nucleotides, the CDR3 is TGTGCCAGCTCACCAGACAGGAATCAGCCCCAGCATTTT.

V and J are TRBV27 and TRBJ2-1, with D perhaps TRBD1 (6 bases). The CDR3 length is 16 residues. Trimming shortened V by 5 bases and J by 0 bases, and 14 bases separated the two germline ends. Germline-derived CDR1 and CDR2 are MNHEY and SMNVEV (reference sequence). CDR3 loop: CASSPKTGSSYNEQFF. CDR3 DNA: TGTGCCAGCAGTCCCAAAACAGGGAGCTCCTACAATGAGCAGTTCTTC.

The rearrangement links TRBV7-3 to TRBJ2-2; 7 bases line up with TRBD1. CDR3 size: 13 residues. J was trimmed by 12 bases and V by 5 bases; bases with no gene match: 9. Germline V CDR1 and CDR2: SGHTA, FQGTGA. Here the CDR3 reads CASSQRGQQKLFF. In DNA form, the CDR3 reads TGTGCCAGCAGCCAGAGGGGGCAGCAGAAGCTGTTTTTT.

The genes are TRBV5-4 and TRBJ2-5; 9 nucleotides line up with TRBD2. This CDR3 spans 17 amino acids. Germline loops: CDR1 SGHNT, CDR2 YYREEE (reference sequence). The V and J ends lost 4 bases and 2 bases, in that order; junction bases with no gene match: 12. The CDR3 bases are TGTGCCAGCAGCCCCGGGACTAGCAGAAGTGTACAAGAGACCCAGTACTTC. It yields the protein CASSPGTSRSVQETQYF.

The rearrangement links TRBV6-5 to TRBJ1-2; D is perhaps TRBD1 (5 bases). Germline V gene lookup returns CDR1 MNHEY and CDR2 SVGAGI. Trimming left V 4 bases short and J 2 bases short, with 8 bases between. The CDR3 sequence is 13 residues long. CDR3 bases: TGTGCCAGCAGTTCCAACAGGAACTATGGCTACACCTTC. It encodes CASSSNRNYGYTF.

The chain uses TRBV7-3 and TRBJ2-1; 8 positions agree with TRBD1. V was pared by 5 bases and J by 4 bases, with 1 base of the junction left unmatched. CDR3 length equals 13 residues. CDR1 is SGHTA and CDR2 is FQGTGA in the germline V gene. CDR3 in DNA: TGTGCCAGCAGCAGGACAGGGTACAATGAGCAGTTCTTC. Protein product: CASSRTGYNEQFF.

This chain uses TRBV2 with TRBJ1-5, with a possible D match to TRBD1 (6 bases). Germline assignment: CDR1 SNHLY and CDR2 FYNNEI. The CDR3 covers 15 residues. V was clipped by 2 bases and J by 1 base, with 9 bases between them. The CDR3 here is CASSEQGTSNQPQHF. The CDR3 nucleotides are TGTGCCAGCAGTGAACAGGGGACCAGCAATCAGCCCCAGCATTTT. The entire variable domain, with the rest obtained from reference TRBV2 and TRBJ1-5, is as follows: EPEVTQTPSHQVTQMGQEVILRCVPISNHLYFYWYRQILGQKVEFLVSFYNNEISEKSEIFDDQFSVERPDGSNFTLKIRSTKLEDSAMYFCASSEQGTSNQPQHFGDGTRLSIL.

The chain employs TRBV30 and TRBJ1-4, with D unresolved. Germline V lookup: CDR1 GTSNPN, CDR2 SVGIG (reference sequence). Trimming removed 0 bases at V and 8 bases at J, with 13 bases between. The CDR3 has 14 residues. The DNA of the CDR3 is TGTGCCTGGAGTGTCGCCACCAGTGGCGAAAAACTGTTTTTT. Its translation: CAWSVATSGEKLFF.

This clone was counted between two and nine times. CDR3 sequence: CASSIDSGNTEAFF. Here the CDR3 DNA reads TGTGCCAGTAGTATAGACAGTGGGAACACTGAAGCTTTCTTT. This chain joins TRBV19 and TRBJ1-1; D unclear. Trimming cost V 0 bases and J 1 base, with 6 bases left between them. The CDR3 has 14 amino acids. CDR1 is LNHDA and CDR2 is SQIVND in the germline V gene (reference sequence).

In its sample, this clone was seen a few times. This chain connects TRBV2 to TRBJ2-3, with 10 bases aligning to TRBD2. The CDR3 is 15 amino acids. V was pared by 3 bases and J by 6 bases, with 6 bases of the junction left unmatched. Germline-derived CDR1 and CDR2 are SNHLY and FYNNEI. The DNA of the CDR3 is TGTGCCAGCAGTGAGAGGGAACTAGCGGGGGATACGCAGTATTTT. This encodes CASSERELAGDTQYF.

V is TRBV15 and J is TRBJ2-2, with D tentatively TRBD1 (6 bases). V lost 6 bases and J 1 base, leaving 12 bases between the germline ends. This CDR3 comprises 15 residues. Germline V gene lookup returns CDR1 LNHNV and CDR2 YYDKDF (reference sequence). The CDR3 sequence: CATRIQGLNTGELFF. CDR3 nucleotide sequence: TGTGCCACCAGGATACAGGGCTTGAACACCGGGGAGCTGTTTTTT. The full variable domain, with the rest looked up from reference TRBV15 and TRBJ2-2, is DAMVIQNPRYQVTQFGKPVTLSCSQTLNHNVMYWYQQKSSQAPKLLFHYYDKDFNNEADTPDNFQSRRPNTSFCFLDIRSPGLGDTAMYLCATRIQGLNTGELFFGEGSRLTVL.

J is TRBJ1-1 and V is TRBV18; 8 bases map to TRBD1. V lost 5 bases and J lost 1; bases outside the gene matches: 6. The CDR3 has 15 amino acids. The germline V gene has CDR1 KGHSH and CDR2 LQKENI. The CDR3 loop reads CASSELGQANTEAFF. The CDR3, as DNA: TGTGCCAGCTCAGAGCTGGGACAGGCGAACACTGAAGCTTTCTTT. The whole variable domain, remainder taken from reference TRBV18 and TRBJ1-1, is NAGVMQNPRHLVRRRGQEARLRCSPMKGHSHVYWYRQLPEEGLKFMVYLQKENIIDESGMPKERFSAEFPKEGPSILRIQQVVRGDSAAYFCASSELGQANTEAFFGQGTRLTVV.

The rearrangement links TRBV19 to TRBJ1-2; 7 bases match TRBD1. There are 14 residues in the CDR3. V dropped 4 bases and J dropped 5; count of bases not matched to a gene: 7. Germline assignment: CDR1 LNHDA and CDR2 SQIVND (reference sequence). In nucleotides, the CDR3 is TGTGCCAGTAGTACCGAACAGGGGAGGTATGGCTACACCTTC. This encodes CASSTEQGRYGYTF.

This chain uses TRBV30 with TRBJ2-1; maybe TRBD1 (5 bases). The V and J ends lost 1 base and 2 bases respectively, with 12 bases between them. Per the germline V gene, CDR1 is GTSNPN and CDR2 is SVGIG (reference sequence). CDR3 length: 15 amino acids. CDR3 amino acids: CAWSGGAVPYNEQFF. Written as DNA, the CDR3 is TGTGCCTGGAGTGGTGGGGCGGTTCCCTACAATGAGCAGTTCTTC.